This TCR beta chain came from a study of cytomegalovirus exposure and HLA in healthy donors. This clone showed up just a few times. PCR amplification relied on 60 Vbeta primers (plus 13 Jbeta primers). Method: immunoSEQ multiplex PCR; TCRdb's copy keeps in-frame clones and lacks some. This sample has over 100,000 clones; around a tenth occur once, and the top ten carry 5.5% to 7.5%. Sequenced material: PBMCs. The origin of this receptor is a man aged 35-49 years in good health and CMV-seropositive.

The CDR3 loop is CASSAAAGTDTQYF. The CDR3 DNA follows: TGTGCCAGCAGTGCCGCGGCCGGGACAGATACGCAGTATTTT. This sequence joins TRBV6-4 and TRBJ2-3, with D unresolved. The germline V gene encodes CDR1 MRHNA and CDR2 SNTAGT. V lost 4 bases, J lost 3 bases, and 11 bases lay in between. CDR3 size: 14 residues.